The 32 T cell receptor beta chains reported below all come from one sample, sequenced in a study of tumor-infiltrating lymphocytes in primary liver carcinoma. Unsorted whole blood served as the source of blood RNA, and germline DNA was extracted as well. TCR beta cDNA was reverse-transcribed from about 0.45 ug of total RNA. The reaction used a constant-region primer and ProtoScript II reverse transcriptase. Employing slightly modified ARM-PCR, three nested multiplex PCR rounds were run, and these gave rise to the TCR beta libraries. Rounds one and two of PCR, each of 9 to 11 cycles, were primed with TRBV1-TRBV30 forward primers and a C-beta reverse primer. TCRdb recomputed calls from the multiplex PCR reads with MiXCR, one row per CDR3 protein. This sample carries 300,000 to 400,000 distinct CDR3 sequences, 65% of them seen once, and the ten largest clones take about 6.3%. The sample was peripheral blood. Source of these receptors: a middle-aged man with primary liver carcinoma and hepatitis B virus infection.

The V gene is TRBV5-1, the J gene TRBJ2-2, with TRBD1 matching over 7 bases. V was pared by 0 bases and J by 4 bases, with 6 bases of the junction left unmatched. Germline V gene sequence: CDR1 SGHRS, CDR2 YFSETQ. CDR3 length equals 16 residues. CDR3 in amino acids: CASSLAKGAITGELFF. The CDR3 DNA reads as TGCGCCAGCAGCTTGGCCAAGGGGGCGATCACCGGGGAGCTGTTTTTT. Using reference TRBV5-1 and TRBJ2-2 for the parts outside the CDR3, the full variable domain is KAGVTQTPRYLIKTRGQQVTLSCSPISGHRSVSWYQQTPGQGLQFLFEYFSETQRNKGNFPGRFSGRQFSNSRSEMNVSTLELGDSALYLCASSLAKGAITGELFFGEGSRLTVL.

As for this clonotype: A read error may explain this, as a much larger clone is one base away. This chain links TRBV6-1 with TRBJ1-2; 7 nucleotides agree with TRBD1. The V gene's germline CDR1 is MNHNS and CDR2 SASEGT. CDR3 size: 14 residues. CDR3 DNA sequence: TGTGCCAGCAGTGGACAGGGTGGGCGATATGGCTACGCCTTC. This translates into CASSGQGGRYGYAF.

With regard to this clonotype: One end of the junction does not line up with germline, which may come from a read error. J is TRBJ2-5 and V is TRBV11-3; no reliable D call. This CDR3 spans 15 amino acids. Germline V gene lookup returns CDR1 SGHNT and CDR2 YENEEA. This chain's CDR3 is CANSFYGTDQETQYF. As DNA, the CDR3 is TGTGCCAACAGCTTTTACGGTACGGACCAAGAGACCCAGTACTTC.

This clonotype was picked up many times. This chain connects TRBV5-5 to TRBJ1-1; possibly TRBD1 for D (6 bases). CDR3 length: 16 residues. V lost 3 bases and J 0 bases, leaving 15 bases between the germline ends. Per the germline V gene, CDR1 is SGHKS and CDR2 is YYEKEE (reference sequence). The CDR3 is CASSYIQGTMNTEAFF. In DNA form, the CDR3 reads TGTGCCAGCAGCTACATACAGGGTACGATGAACACTGAAGCTTTCTTT.

In the case of this clonotype: The junction departs from the called germline gene at one end, perhaps through a read error. This chain links TRBV11-2 with TRBJ1-2, with D possibly matching TRBD1 (5 bases). The germline gives CDR1 SGHAT, CDR2 FQNNGV. The CDR3 runs to 15 residues. The CDR3 reads CANSPQQAPNYGYTF. The DNA for the CDR3 is TGTGCCAACAGCCCCCAACAGGCACCCAACTATGGCTACACCTTC.

The genes are TRBV5-1 and TRBJ1-1; a possible D gene is TRBD1 (5 bases). The CDR3 is made up of 14 amino acids. CDR1 and CDR2 from the germline V gene are SGHRS and YFSETQ. Trimming left V 4 bases short and J 0 bases short, with 10 bases between. CDR3 DNA: TGCGCCAGCAGCCATGGACAAATGAACACTGAAGCTTTCTTT. It codes for CASSHGQMNTEAFF.

This sequence joins TRBV11-2 and TRBJ2-5; possible D gene TRBD2, 5 bases. Germline V gene lookup returns CDR1 SGHAT and CDR2 FQNNGV. CDR3 length: 13 residues. V gave up 5 bases and J gave up 4 bases, with 11 bases separating them. The DNA of the CDR3 is TGTGCCAGCAGCCTTGGACTGGTAGAGACCCAGTACTTC. Translating gives CASSLGLVETQYF.

This chain connects TRBV5-1 to TRBJ1-1; D remains ambiguous. V lost 4 bases to trimming and J lost 6 bases, with 16 bases between them. CDR3 size: 14 residues. Looked up from germline, CDR1 is SGHRS and CDR2 is YFSETQ. CDR3 sequence reads: CASSLNGLVSEAFF. In DNA form, the CDR3 reads TGCGCCAGCAGCCTGAACGGGTTGGTCTCTGAAGCTTTCTTT.

Turning to this clonotype: The final CDR3 position lacks the conserved phenylalanine or tryptophan, pointing to a likely read error. The rearrangement uses TRBV11-2 and TRBJ2-2, with D uncertain. The germline CDR1 and CDR2 sequences are SGHAT and FQNNGV. The CDR3 has 12 residues. V lost 5 bases and J 7 bases, leaving 8 bases between the germline ends. In DNA, the CDR3 is TGTGCCAGCAGCCCATCGGACGGGGAGCTGTTTTCT. This translates into CASSPSDGELFS.

A remark on this clonotype: A read error may produce the germline difference seen at one junction end. The J gene is TRBJ1-5, the V gene TRBV6-2 or TRBV6-3, with D perhaps matching TRBD1 (6 bases). CDR1 and CDR2 from the germline V gene are MNHEY and SVGEGT. The length of the CDR3 is 15 residues. CDR3 sequence reads: CASTLDSYSNEPQHF. The CDR3 coding sequence is TGTGCCAGCACTCTGGACAGCTATAGCAATGAGCCCCAGCATTTT.

To note about this clonotype: The junction and the germline gene differ at one end; a read error may be behind it. The rearrangement links TRBV11-2 to TRBJ2-2; 9 bases agree with TRBD2. This CDR3 region has 18 residues. Germline V gives CDR1 SGHAT, CDR2 FQNNGV. The CDR3, as DNA: TGTGCCTGCAGCTTCGATCAGCGGCGGGAGGGCCGGGCTGGGGACCTGTTTTTT. It translates to CACSFDQRREGRAGDLFF. Variable domain in full (rest from reference TRBV11-2 and TRBJ2-2): EAGVAQSPRYKIIEKRQSVAFWCNPISGHATLYWYQQILGQGPKLLIQFQNNGVVDDSQLPKDRFSAERLKGVDSTLKIQPAKLEDSAVYLCACSFDQRREGRAGDLFFGEGSRLTVL.

The chain recombines TRBV11-1 with TRBJ2-1, with 12 bases aligning to TRBD2. This CDR3 has 15 residues. The trim removed 5 bases at V and 8 bases at J, leaving 7 bases unmatched. Per germline, CDR1 SGHAT and CDR2 FQDESV (reference sequence). This CDR3 reads CASSTLAGGNYEQFF. In DNA, the CDR3 is TGTGCCAGCAGCACCCTAGCGGGGGGGAACTATGAGCAGTTCTTC.

Concerning this clonotype: Given the absence of the conserved phenylalanine or tryptophan at the CDR3 end, a read error is likely. J is TRBJ1-1 and V is TRBV11-1; TRBD1 matches at 10 bases. The CDR3 extends over 14 amino acids. CDR1 and CDR2 from the germline V gene are SGHAT and FQDESV (reference sequence). The ends lost 7 bases at V and 4 bases at J; junction bases unmatched: 6. CDR3 sequence reads: CASTPTGGFTEAFL. CDR3 nucleotide sequence: TGTGCCAGCACTCCGACAGGGGGCTTCACTGAAGCTTTCTTA.

This clonotype has more than one count but fewer than ten. A much larger clone lies one base from this, so it may be a read error. The chain has TRBV28 and TRBJ2-3; 7 nucleotides line up with TRBD2. The germline V gene encodes CDR1 MDHEN and CDR2 SYDVKM. The CDR3 is 15 residues long. This chain's CDR3 is CASSLPSGLTDMQYF. For the CDR3, the DNA is TGTGCCAGCAGTTTGCCTAGCGGATTGACAGATATGCAGTATTTT.

A remark on this clonotype: In this CDR3 the conserved last residue, phenylalanine or tryptophan, is missing, so a read error is likely. The DNA is left out, because the CDR3 cannot be placed on it with certainty; the CDR3 is given as TCRdb lists it. This chain connects TRBV14 to TRBJ1-1. From germline, CDR1 is SGHDN and CDR2 FVKESK. The CDR3 is 14 amino acids long, termini counted. CDR3 region: CASRPREGNTEASL.

The chain joins TRBV30 to TRBJ1-1; D is perhaps TRBD1 (5 bases). Germline V CDR1 and CDR2: GTSNPN, SVGIG (reference sequence). V dropped 5 bases and J dropped 3 bases, with 13 bases sitting between them. CDR3 length: 13 amino acids. The CDR3 loop reads CAWHGTWDTEAFF. The CDR3 DNA is TGTGCCTGGCACGGGACGTGGGACACTGAAGCTTTCTTT. The variable domain in full, with the rest retrieved from reference TRBV30 and TRBJ1-1, is SQTIHQWPATLVQPVGSPLSLECTVEGTSNPNLYWYRQAAGRGLQLLFYSVGIGQISSEVPQNLSASRPQDRQFILSSKKLLLSDSGFYLCAWHGTWDTEAFFGQGTRLTVV.

On this clonotype itself: Being one base from a much bigger clone, this may be a read error. In this CDR3 the conserved last residue, phenylalanine or tryptophan, is missing, so a read error is likely. The V and J genes are TRBV12-5 and TRBJ2-2; perhaps TRBD1 as D (6 bases). Trimming shortened V by 6 bases and J by 5 bases, and 16 bases separated the two germline ends. The CDR3 consists of 15 residues. The V gene's germline CDR1 is LGHNT and CDR2 FRNRAP. The CDR3 spells CASGDRTEGTGELFY. In DNA, the CDR3 is TGTGCTAGTGGGGACAGAACGGAAGGAACCGGGGAGCTGTTTTAT.

On this clonotype itself: A much larger clone is a single base away; this may be a read error. The V call is TRBV6-2 or TRBV6-3, the J call TRBJ1-5; D might be TRBD1 (5 bases). The CDR3 has 12 amino acids. V dropped 7 bases and J dropped 8 bases, with 12 bases sitting between them. Germline values: CDR1 MNHEY, CDR2 SVGEGT. The CDR3 protein is CASKTGNKPQHF. CDR3 nucleotides: TGTGCCAGCAAAACAGGTAATAAGCCCCAGCATTTT.

The genes are TRBV14 and TRBJ2-5; the D is unclear. Trimming left V 7 bases short and J 3 bases short, with 15 bases between. CDR1 is SGHDN, CDR2 FVKESK, per germline. The CDR3 sequence is 14 residues long. CDR3 protein: CASTLSRLEETQYF. CDR3 sequence (DNA): TGTGCCAGCACCCTGAGCCGGTTGGAAGAGACCCAGTACTTC.

In regard to this clonotype: A much larger clone differs by one base, so this may be a read error. The genes are TRBV10-2 and TRBJ1-1, with TRBD1 matching 8 bases. The CDR3 runs to 12 residues. Looked up from germline, CDR1 is WSHSY and CDR2 is SAAADI. V was pared by 8 bases and J by 10 bases, with 9 bases of the junction left unmatched. CDR3 sequence reads: CASVIGQGVAFF. In DNA form, the CDR3 reads TGCGCCAGCGTAATAGGACAGGGAGTAGCTTTCTTT.

The chain is built from TRBV28 and TRBJ1-4, with D unresolved. Looked up from germline, CDR1 is MDHEN and CDR2 is SYDVKM. The CDR3 runs 12 residues. V was clipped by 5 bases and J by 10 bases, with 11 bases between them. Here the CDR3 DNA reads TGTGCCAGCAGTCCCCCCAGAGGAAAACTGTTTTTT. Encoded protein: CASSPPRGKLFF.

The chain links TRBV5-4 to TRBJ2-3, with unresolved D. V was clipped by 9 bases and J by 6 bases, with 17 bases between them. This CDR3 has 13 residues. CDR1 is SGHNT and CDR2 is YYREEE in the germline V gene (reference sequence). CDR3 region: CANSLESFDTQYF. The DNA for the CDR3 is TGTGCCAATAGCTTGGAAAGTTTCGATACGCAGTATTTT.

Comment on this clonotype: One junction end does not reproduce the germline sequence, and a read error may be involved. V and J are TRBV6-5 and TRBJ1-2; unclear D gene. The CDR3 loop spans 15 amino acids. Germline values: CDR1 MNHEY, CDR2 SVGAGI. The CDR3 reads CASSYSSVVSSGCTF. The CDR3 nucleotides read TGTGCCAGCAGTTACTCGAGCGTTGTCTCAAGTGGCTGCACCTTC.

This clonotype was detected ten times or more. The genes are TRBV29-1 and TRBJ2-1; no definite D call. Trimming took off 4 bases at V and 10 bases at J, with 8 bases between the two ends. CDR3 size: 10 residues. Looked up from germline, CDR1 is SQVTM and CDR2 is ANQGSEA. This chain's CDR3 is CSVGNGEQFF. CDR3 bases: TGCAGCGTTGGTAACGGGGAGCAGTTCTTC.

Note on this clonotype: No conserved phenylalanine or tryptophan is present at the end of the CDR3, so a read error is the likely explanation. This chain links TRBV11-2 with TRBJ2-7; TRBD1 might be the D (5 bases). This CDR3 has 13 residues. CDR1 and CDR2 from the germline V gene are SGHAT and FQNNGV. The CDR3 reads CASSLVGAYEQYS. The CDR3 DNA follows: TGTGCCAGCAGTTTAGTTGGGGCCTACGAACAGTACTCC.

This clonotype was found once. This sequence joins TRBV4-1 and TRBJ2-1; perhaps TRBD2 as D (6 bases). The CDR3 contains 17 residues. Germline lookup yields CDR1 MGHRA and CDR2 YSYEKL. V gave up 0 bases and J gave up 2 bases, with 14 bases separating them. The DNA for the CDR3 is TGCGCCAGCAGCCAAGACGGGGAGCGGGTTGCCTACAATGAGCAGTTCTTC. Translating gives CASSQDGERVAYNEQFF.

J is TRBJ2-5 and V is TRBV11-2, with 7 bases that match TRBD1. The CDR3 contains 16 residues. Germline assignment: CDR1 SGHAT and CDR2 FQNNGV. V was pared by 5 bases and J by 1 base, with 10 bases of the junction left unmatched. Here the CDR3 reads CASSPQTGSFQETQYF. The CDR3 bases are TGTGCCAGCAGCCCACAGACAGGGTCGTTCCAAGAGACCCAGTACTTC.

This chain links TRBV6-2 or TRBV6-3 with TRBJ2-1; 9 bases are shared with TRBD2. CDR3 length equals 13 residues. After removal of 9 bases from V and 4 bases from J, the junction contained 4 bases not matched to a gene. Germline V gene data show CDR1 as MNHEY and CDR2 as SVGEGT. The DNA for the CDR3 is TGTGCCAGTAGCGGGAGCAGATACAATGAGCAGTTCTTC. Translating it yields CASSGSRYNEQFF.

This clonotype was observed at least ten times. This sequence joins TRBV13 and TRBJ2-3; unclear D gene. Looked up from germline, CDR1 is PRHDT and CDR2 is FYEKMQ (reference sequence). The CDR3 is 14 amino acids. V dropped 4 bases and J dropped 2 bases, with 10 bases sitting between them. The CDR3 reads CASSSNGPTDTQYF. DNA of the CDR3: TGTGCCAGCAGCTCCAACGGACCCACAGATACGCAGTATTTT.

This rearrangement joins TRBV11-3 to TRBJ2-7; a possible D gene is TRBD2 (5 bases). The germline V gene encodes CDR1 SGHNT and CDR2 YENEEA. Trimming shortened V by 7 bases and J by 7 bases, and 11 bases separated the two germline ends. The CDR3 is 11 residues long. The CDR3 loop is CASIAGYEQYF. CDR3 sequence (DNA): TGTGCCAGCATCGCGGGTTATGAGCAGTACTTC. The full variable domain, completed using reference TRBV11-3 and TRBJ2-7, is EAGVVQSPRYKIIEKKQPVAFWCNPISGHNTLYWYLQNLGQGPELLIRYENEEAVDDSQLPKDRFSAERLKGVDSTLKIQPAELGDSAVYLCASIAGYEQYFGPGTRLTVT.

A word on this clonotype: A read error may produce the germline difference seen at one junction end. This chain links TRBV7-9 with TRBJ2-1; 10 positions agree with TRBD1. From germline, CDR1 is SEHNR and CDR2 FQNEAQ (reference sequence). The CDR3 is 16 residues long. CDR3 sequence (DNA): TGTACCAGCAGCAACCGGGACAGGGGCTCCTACAATGAGCAGTTCTTC. The encoded protein is CTSSNRDRGSYNEQFF.

Turning to this clonotype: This may stem from a read error, because a much larger clone lies one nucleotide away. The chain employs TRBV6-5 and TRBJ2-1; the match to TRBD1 covers 10 bases. The CDR3 has 15 amino acids. With V trimmed by 2 bases and J by 9 bases, 7 bases remained unmatched. The germline V gene encodes CDR1 MNHEY and CDR2 SVGAGI. In nucleotides, the CDR3 is TGTGCCAGCAGTTACCTGGGACAGGGGTTCATTGAGCAGTTCTTC. Amino acids: CASSYLGQGFIEQFF.